The T cell receptor (beta chain) described here comes from a study of blood T cell repertoires in COVID-19. Per the authors' pipeline: From reference gene primer amplification, estimates of nucleated cell counts were derived. TCRdb's copy holds only in-frame clones and misses some; the assay was immunoSEQ multiplex PCR. V and J calls and clone size follow that table, whereas D and trimming were derived from the DNA. Among about 200,000 clones, 80% were seen once, and the ten largest hold about 13%. This clone was seen only once. Trimming removed 0 bases at V and 0 bases at J, with 22 bases between. From germline, CDR1 is MNHEY and CDR2 SVGEGT. This CDR3 has 20 amino acids.

The sequence derives from a human donor in a cohort sampled during active COVID-19. Sequenced input: peripheral blood. The V and J genes are TRBV6-2 or TRBV6-3 and TRBJ2-3; D is possibly TRBD1 (6 bases). For the CDR3, the DNA is TGTGCCAGCAGTTACTCCCCAGGGGATGGTGGTATGACTAGCACAGATACGCAGTATTTT. It yields the protein CASSYSPGDGGMTSTDTQYF.